This T cell receptor beta chain was sequenced in a study of PD-1 blockade in classical Hodgkin lymphoma. Each and every patient relapsed after autologous stem cell transplantation, and patients got differing brentuximab vedotin exposure. V was trimmed by 2 bases and J by 6 bases, leaving 8 bases between them. Per the germline V gene, CDR1 is SEHNR and CDR2 is FQNEAQ (reference sequence). This CDR3 has 12 amino acids. The assay was immunoSEQ multiplex PCR, and TCRdb's table has in-frame clones only and misses some. This sample has about 76,000 clones, with under 90% found just once. This chain uses TRBV7-9 with TRBJ2-7, with TRBD2 as a possible D gene (5 bases). The TCR was taken from a human donor with classical Hodgkin lymphoma. The starting material was peripheral blood mononuclear cells (PBMCs), obtained at baseline. CDR3 bases: TGTGCCAGCAGCTTACCTCGGGGCGAGCAGTACTTC. Its protein product is CASSLPRGEQYF.